Each of the 23 T cell receptor beta chains below was sequenced from the same sample in a study of preoperative IRX-2 immunotherapy in early breast cancer. Sample treatment: preoperative locoregional IRX-2 cytokine immunotherapy. Libraries were prepared by immunoSEQ multiplex PCR; TCRdb keeps only in-frame clonotypes and omits some of them. The table shows approximately 98,000 clones, with roughly 88% occurring only once. The source was tumor tissue, collected after IRX-2 immunotherapy. The source of these receptors is a human donor with breast cancer.

Only a few counts were recorded for this clone. The gene calls are TRBV11-3 and TRBJ1-1, with a possible D match to TRBD1 (5 bases). V was shortened by 5 bases and J by 5 bases, with 21 bases between the two germline ends. This CDR3 spans 16 amino acids. Germline CDR1 is SGHNT and CDR2 is YENEEA. The CDR3 region is CASSPVVIQEKTEAFF. CDR3 nucleotide sequence: TGTGCCAGCAGCCCAGTAGTCATACAGGAGAAAACTGAAGCTTTCTTT.

The chain carries TRBV28 and TRBJ1-5; D remains unclear. CDR1 and CDR2 (germline): MDHEN, SYDVKM. This CDR3 is built from 14 residues. V gave up 6 bases and J gave up 0 bases, with 9 bases separating them. The CDR3, as DNA: TGTGCCAGCAGACGTCCTAATAGCAATCAGCCCCAGCATTTT. This translates into CASRRPNSNQPQHF.

V is TRBV4-1 and J is TRBJ2-7; 9 nucleotides line up with TRBD2. Germline CDR1 is MGHRA and CDR2 is YSYEKL. With V trimmed by 4 bases and J by 2 bases, 6 bases remained unmatched. The CDR3 is 15 amino acids. CDR3 protein: CASSRTTSGAYEQYF. The CDR3 DNA is TGCGCCAGCAGCCGAACGACTAGCGGAGCCTACGAGCAGTACTTC.

The V call is TRBV5-1, the J call TRBJ2-1, with 10 bases lining up with TRBD2. Germline values: CDR1 SGHRS, CDR2 YFSETQ. This CDR3 has 15 residues. Germline trimming cut 0 bases from V and 5 bases from J; bases unmatched to any gene: 2. The CDR3 DNA sequence: TGCGCCAGCAGCTTGGTAGCGGGGGGTAACAATGAGCAGTTCTTC. As protein: CASSLVAGGNNEQFF.

The chain is built from TRBV18 and TRBJ1-2, with D unresolved. The CDR3 runs 15 residues. Per germline, CDR1 KGHSH and CDR2 LQKENI. The V gene lost 1 base and the J gene lost 8 bases, with 17 bases spanning the gap. CDR3 region: CASSPLEGSALGYTF. The CDR3, as DNA: TGTGCCAGCTCACCACTCGAAGGGTCGGCGTTAGGCTACACCTTC.

This clone appeared once. This chain links TRBV5-1 with TRBJ2-7; 7 bases agree with TRBD1. This CDR3 has 14 residues. Losses at the gene ends were 4 bases for V and 2 bases for J; bases not matched to a gene: 6. The germline V gene has CDR1 SGHRS and CDR2 YFSETQ. CDR3 loop: CASSPSQGAYEQYF. The CDR3 region has the DNA TGCGCCAGCAGCCCCAGCCAGGGGGCCTACGAGCAGTACTTC. Looking up the rest from reference TRBV5-1 and TRBJ2-7 gives the full variable domain: KAGVTQTPRYLIKTRGQQVTLSCSPISGHRSVSWYQQTPGQGLQFLFEYFSETQRNKGNFPGRFSGRQFSNSRSEMNVSTLELGDSALYLCASSPSQGAYEQYFGPGTRLTVT.

The chain combines TRBV29-1 with TRBJ1-2; no clear D. The V and J ends lost 5 bases and 2 bases respectively, with 9 bases between them. The germline CDR1 and CDR2 sequences are SQVTM and ANQGSEA. This CDR3 comprises 12 residues. The CDR3 here is CSVPHTNYGYTF. CDR3 coding DNA: TGCAGCGTTCCACATACGAACTATGGCTACACCTTC.

V usage is TRBV18 and J usage is TRBJ1-2; 9 positions agree with TRBD1. CDR1 is KGHSH and CDR2 is LQKENI in the germline V gene. The CDR3 totals 12 residues. The V segment lost 6 bases and the J segment 8 bases; nucleotides outside the gene matches: 4. CDR3 sequence: CASSTGGGGYTF. The CDR3 region has the DNA TGTGCCAGCTCTACAGGGGGCGGAGGCTACACCTTC.

This sequence joins TRBV29-1 and TRBJ2-3, with D tentatively TRBD1 (6 bases). The CDR3 has 13 amino acids. V lost 6 bases, J lost 1 base, and 11 bases lay in between. The germline gives CDR1 SQVTM, CDR2 ANQGSEA. CDR3 nucleotides: TGCAGCGTCGAGGGGGAAGGCACAGATACGCAGTATTTT. Protein: CSVEGEGTDTQYF.

V is TRBV9 and J is TRBJ1-2; D possibly corresponds to TRBD1 (5 bases). Looked up from germline, CDR1 is SGDLS and CDR2 is YYNGEE. Trimming removed 5 bases from V and 3 bases from J, with 14 bases in between. The CDR3 is 14 amino acids. The CDR3 DNA follows: TGTGCCAGCAGAGTTCTACTAGGGGACTATGGCTACACCTTC. This encodes CASRVLLGDYGYTF.

The chain recombines TRBV19 with TRBJ2-7; no definite D call. The germline CDR1 and CDR2 sequences are LNHDA and SQIVND (reference sequence). The CDR3 is made up of 13 amino acids. V shed 5 bases and J shed 3 bases, with 11 bases lying between them. CDR3 sequence: CASSQPKSYEQYF. CDR3 nucleotides: TGTGCCAGTAGTCAGCCTAAGAGCTACGAGCAGTACTTC.

The V call is TRBV19, the J call TRBJ2-1; either TRBD1 or TRBD2 may supply D (6 bases each). CDR1 is LNHDA and CDR2 is SQIVND in the germline V gene (reference sequence). V was trimmed by 7 bases and J by 0 bases, leaving 13 bases between them. The CDR3 runs to 15 residues. In DNA, the CDR3 is TGTGCCAGTATCAAGGGGGGAAGCTCCTACAATGAGCAGTTCTTC. This sequence encodes CASIKGGSSYNEQFF.

This rearrangement joins TRBV5-1 to TRBJ2-3, with 8 bases fitting TRBD2. The CDR3 extends over 16 amino acids. The germline V gene encodes CDR1 SGHRS and CDR2 YFSETQ. V lost 5 bases and J lost 0; bases outside the gene matches: 8. In DNA form, the CDR3 reads TGCGCCAGCAGTCGCAGCGGGAGTGCAAGCACAGATACGCAGTATTTT. It encodes CASSRSGSASTDTQYF.

A note on this clone: Relative to the germline gene, one junction end is altered; a read error may explain this. This chain connects TRBV6-8 to TRBJ1-1, with 7 bases lining up with TRBD1. The CDR3 totals 13 residues. Per the germline V gene, CDR1 is MNHGY and CDR2 is SAAAGT. CDR3 in amino acids: CAISATGDLKAFF. CDR3 DNA sequence: TGTGCCATCAGTGCCACAGGGGACCTGAAAGCTTTCTTT.

The chain employs TRBV10-3 and TRBJ2-3; the D is unclear. V was pared by 1 base and J by 2 bases, with 7 bases between. The CDR3 is 14 residues long. In germline, CDR1 is ENHRY, CDR2 SYGVKD. The CDR3 spells CAISEWGTTDTQYF. Here the CDR3 DNA reads TGTGCCATCAGTGAGTGGGGAACCACAGATACGCAGTATTTT.

The CDR3 reads CAWTDGGLGYTF. In DNA form, the CDR3 reads TGTGCCTGGACCGACGGAGGTTTGGGCTACACCTTC. The rearrangement joins TRBV30 to TRBJ1-2; the D is unclear. From germline, CDR1 is GTSNPN and CDR2 SVGIG (reference sequence). The V end was cut by 4 bases, the J end by 8 bases, with 14 bases between. This CDR3 has 12 amino acids.

This clone was recorded a few times. The chain has TRBV7-6 and TRBJ2-6, with a possible D match to TRBD1 (5 bases). Germline V gene data show CDR1 as SGHVS and CDR2 as FNYEAQ. Trimming took 3 bases from V and 4 from J, leaving 13 bases between them. This CDR3 is built from 16 residues. CDR3 loop: CASSLDQGSGANVLTF. The CDR3 region has the DNA TGTGCCAGCAGCTTGGATCAGGGATCCGGGGCCAACGTCCTGACTTTC.

This chain joins TRBV6-8 and TRBJ1-5; D might be TRBD1 (6 bases). Trimming took off 4 bases at V and 5 bases at J, with 9 bases between the two ends. The CDR3 extends over 13 amino acids. In germline, CDR1 is MNHGY, CDR2 SAAAGT. The CDR3 is CASSLTGDQPQHF. CDR3 nucleotide sequence: TGTGCCAGCAGTTTGACAGGAGATCAGCCCCAGCATTTT.

The rearrangement uses TRBV5-1 and TRBJ2-7; 9 nucleotides match TRBD2. The V and J ends lost 3 bases and 5 bases, in that order; junction bases with no gene match: 15. Germline loops: CDR1 SGHRS, CDR2 YFSETQ. The CDR3 runs 17 residues. The CDR3 loop is CASSWGLAGITKNEQYF. CDR3 DNA: TGCGCCAGCAGCTGGGGGCTAGCGGGGATTACGAAAAACGAGCAGTACTTC.

This rearrangement joins TRBV19 to TRBJ1-5; D call uncertain. Looked up from germline, CDR1 is LNHDA and CDR2 is SQIVND (reference sequence). Trimming removed 6 bases at V and 3 bases at J, with 12 bases between. The CDR3 totals 14 residues. This CDR3 reads CASRTSWNNQPQHF. The CDR3, as DNA: TGTGCCAGTAGGACCTCCTGGAACAATCAGCCCCAGCATTTT.

The V gene is TRBV29-1, the J gene TRBJ1-1; D is perhaps TRBD1 (6 bases). The CDR3 totals 12 residues. CDR1 and CDR2 from the germline V gene are SQVTM and ANQGSEA. Trimming removed 6 bases at V and 6 bases at J, with 14 bases between. The CDR3 DNA reads TGCAGCGTCCTACAGGGTTATGCTGAAGCTTTCTTT. Amino acids: CSVLQGYAEAFF.

This clone appeared once. The chain joins TRBV10-1 to TRBJ1-5; TRBD1 matches 9 bases. Germline-derived CDR1 and CDR2 are WNHNN and SYGVQD (reference sequence). With 6 bases clipped from V and 2 bases from J, the junction kept 11 bases outside the gene matches. This CDR3 has 17 amino acids. DNA of the CDR3: TGCGCCAGCAGGAGGGACAGGGCTTCGTTTGGCAATCAGCCCCAGCATTTT. This translates into CASRRDRASFGNQPQHF.

The chain couples TRBV6-8 to TRBJ2-7; D possibly corresponds to TRBD1 (6 bases). V lost 7 bases, J lost 6 bases, and 16 bases lay in between. The CDR3 is 13 residues long. Germline values: CDR1 MNHGY, CDR2 SAAAGT. The CDR3 region is CASTPDRSGEQYF. The DNA of the CDR3 is TGTGCCAGCACCCCAGACAGGAGTGGCGAGCAGTACTTC.